This is a list of T cell receptor beta chains from one sample in a study of T cell repertoires in cytomegalovirus infection. These TCRs are of unknown antigen specificity. TCRdb processed the reads anew with MiXCR; each CDR3 protein has one entry. The sample has 140,000 to 150,000 distinct CDR3 sequences; roughly 32% are singletons. The material sequenced was CD8+ T cells from cultured PBMCs, taken from culture after CMV antigen stimulation. The origin of the receptors is a human donor in good health (CMV status not recorded). Some clones in this sample may be carry-over from other donors' samples. CDR3s include the opening cysteine and the closing phenylalanine or tryptophan. The order of the fields is clone size, D gene, V gene, J gene, CDR3 protein, CDR3 DNA. D genes are given only for firm matches. Clone size, where shown, is once, few, many, or a class for clones that have expanded.

few	-	TRBV19	TRBJ2-7	CASSIGTGYSYEQYF	TGTGCCAGTAGTATAGGCACAGGGTACTCCTACGAGCAGTACTTC
few	-	TRBV19	TRBJ1-1	CASSINRDGTEAFF	TGTGCCAGTAGTATAAACAGGGACGGCACTGAAGCTTTCTTT
-	TRBD1	TRBV29-1	TRBJ2-7	CSAQKGAGEQYF	TGCAGCGCCCAGAAGGGGGCAGGGGAGCAGTACTTC
-	TRBD1	TRBV24-1	TRBJ2-5	CATSSTGDQETQYF	TGTGCCACCAGTTCGACAGGGGACCAAGAGACCCAGTACTTC
-	-	TRBV7-9	TRBJ2-7	CASSIFDLYEQYF	TGTGCCAGCAGCATATTCGACCTCTACGAGCAGTACTTC
few	-	TRBV27	TRBJ2-7	CASSFGGPNEQYF	TGTGCCAGCAGTTTTGGGGGGCCAAACGAGCAGTACTTC
many	TRBD2	TRBV12-3/TRBV12-4	TRBJ2-1	CASSSVGGGGAYNEQFF	TGTGCCAGCAGCTCAGTCGGAGGCGGGGGTGCCTACAATGAGCAGTTCTTC
-	TRBD2	TRBV7-9	TRBJ2-3	CASSTGTSIPPDTQYF	TGTGCCAGCAGCACAGGGACTAGTATTCCCCCAGATACGCAGTATTTT
-	TRBD2	TRBV6-6	TRBJ2-5	CASSYSSGGLAGAETQYF	TGTGCCAGCAGTTACTCGTCGGGGGGACTAGCGGGGGCGGAGACCCAGTACTTC
few	-	TRBV2	TRBJ1-1	CASKPTVRPEAFF	TGTGCCAGCAAGCCCACAGTTCGCCCTGAAGCTTTCTTT
-	TRBD2	TRBV7-8	TRBJ2-1	CASSLETSGDWNEQFF	TGTGCCAGCAGCTTAGAGACTAGCGGGGATTGGAATGAGCAGTTCTTC
-	-	TRBV28	TRBJ1-1	CASSDLQGGSFF	TGTGCCAGCAGTGATTTACAGGGAGGGTCTTTCTTT
-	-	TRBV12-3/TRBV12-4	TRBJ2-3	CASSLGWDTDTQYF	TGTGCCAGCAGTTTGGGCTGGGACACAGATACGCAGTATTTT
-	-	TRBV19	TRBJ1-2	CASSIQGSNYGYTF	TGTGCCAGTAGTATCCAGGGGTCTAACTATGGCTACACCTTC
-	-	TRBV7-9	TRBJ2-2	CASSLLGQNTGELFF	TGTGCCAGCAGCTTACTCGGACAGAACACCGGGGAGCTGTTTTTT
medium-sized	-	TRBV11-2	TRBJ2-1	CASSLVPGFNEQFF	TGTGCCAGCAGCTTAGTCCCAGGGTTTAATGAGCAGTTCTTC
many	-	TRBV7-8	TRBJ1-6	CASSLWRVPHHNSPLHF	TGTGCCAGCAGCTTATGGAGGGTGCCCCACCATAATTCACCCCTCCACTTT
-	-	TRBV12-3/TRBV12-4	TRBJ2-3	CASSLAMDGDTQYF	TGTGCCAGCAGTTTAGCCATGGACGGAGATACGCAGTATTTT
-	-	TRBV7-9	TRBJ2-4	CASSLGFTGEKAKNIQYF	TGTGCCAGCAGCTTAGGGTTCACGGGTGAAAAGGCCAAAAACATTCAGTACTTC
-	-	TRBV7-8	TRBJ2-7	CASSLRGGSLYEQYF	TGTGCCAGCAGCTTAAGGGGGGGCTCTCTCTACGAGCAGTACTTC
-	-	TRBV7-3	TRBJ1-1	CASSFGPGGGNTEAFF	-